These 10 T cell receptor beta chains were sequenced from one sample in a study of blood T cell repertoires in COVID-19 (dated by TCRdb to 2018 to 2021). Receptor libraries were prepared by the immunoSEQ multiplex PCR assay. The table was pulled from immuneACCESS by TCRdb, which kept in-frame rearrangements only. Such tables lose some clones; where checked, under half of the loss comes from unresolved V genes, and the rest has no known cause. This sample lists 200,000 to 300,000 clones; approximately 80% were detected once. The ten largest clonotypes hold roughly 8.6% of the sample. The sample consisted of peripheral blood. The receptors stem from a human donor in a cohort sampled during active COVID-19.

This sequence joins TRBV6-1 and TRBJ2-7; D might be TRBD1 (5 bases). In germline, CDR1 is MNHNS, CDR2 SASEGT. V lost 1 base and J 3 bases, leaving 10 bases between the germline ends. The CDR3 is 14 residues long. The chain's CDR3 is CASSEGQGGYEQYF. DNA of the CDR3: TGTGCCAGCAGTGAAGGGCAGGGCGGCTACGAGCAGTACTTC.

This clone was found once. The CDR3 protein is CASSLLGGPNTVSQHF. The CDR3 DNA reads as TGTGCCAGCTCACTGTTAGGGGGCCCCAATACTGTGAGCCAGCATTTT. The chain has TRBV18 and TRBJ1-5; TRBD1 agrees at 7 bases. The CDR3 loop spans 16 amino acids. The germline V gene has CDR1 KGHSH and CDR2 LQKENI. The V and J ends lost 4 bases and 12 bases, in that order; junction bases with no gene match: 18. The whole variable domain, filled in from reference TRBV18 and TRBJ1-5, reads NAGVMQNPRHLVRRRGQEARLRCSPMKGHSHVYWYRQLPEEGLKFMVYLQKENIIDESGMPKERFSAEFPKEGPSILRIQQVVRGDSAAYFCASSLLGGPNTVSQHFGDGTRLSIL.

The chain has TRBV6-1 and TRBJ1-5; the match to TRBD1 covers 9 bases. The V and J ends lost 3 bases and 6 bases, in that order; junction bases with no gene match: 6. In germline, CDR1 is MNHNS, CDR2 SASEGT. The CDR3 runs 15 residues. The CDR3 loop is CASSEGGQGGQPQHF. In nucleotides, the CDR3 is TGTGCCAGCAGTGAGGGGGGACAGGGTGGTCAGCCCCAGCATTTT.

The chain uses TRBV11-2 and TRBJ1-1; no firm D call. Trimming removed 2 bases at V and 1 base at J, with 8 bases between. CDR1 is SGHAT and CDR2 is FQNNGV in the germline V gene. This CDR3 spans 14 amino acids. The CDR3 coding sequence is TGTGCCAGCAGCTTACCGCAGCGGAACACTGAAGCTTTCTTT. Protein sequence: CASSLPQRNTEAFF.

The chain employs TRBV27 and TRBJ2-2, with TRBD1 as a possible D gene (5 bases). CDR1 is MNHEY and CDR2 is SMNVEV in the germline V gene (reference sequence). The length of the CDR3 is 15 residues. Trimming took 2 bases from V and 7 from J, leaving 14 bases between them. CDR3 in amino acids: CASSLEAGWGGELFF. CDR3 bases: TGTGCCAGCAGTTTAGAGGCAGGGTGGGGCGGGGAGCTGTTTTTT.

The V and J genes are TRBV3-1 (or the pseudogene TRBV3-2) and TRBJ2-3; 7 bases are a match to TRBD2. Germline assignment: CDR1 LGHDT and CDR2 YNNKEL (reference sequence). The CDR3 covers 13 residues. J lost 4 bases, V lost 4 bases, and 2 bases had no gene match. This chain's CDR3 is CASSPGGADTQYF. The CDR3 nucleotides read TGTGCCAGCAGCCCGGGAGGAGCAGATACGCAGTATTTT.

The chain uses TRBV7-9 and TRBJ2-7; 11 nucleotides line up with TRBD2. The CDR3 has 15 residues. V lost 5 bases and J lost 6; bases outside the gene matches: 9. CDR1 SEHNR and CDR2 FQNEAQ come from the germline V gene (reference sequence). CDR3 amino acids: CASSPRTSGRGEQYF. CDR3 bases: TGTGCCAGCAGCCCTAGGACTAGCGGGCGGGGCGAGCAGTACTTC.

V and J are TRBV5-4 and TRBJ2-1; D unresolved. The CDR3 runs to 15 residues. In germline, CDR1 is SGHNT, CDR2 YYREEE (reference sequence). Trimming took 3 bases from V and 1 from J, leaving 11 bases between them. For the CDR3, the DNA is TGTGCCAGCAGCTCCGAGGAGAGTTCCTACAATGAGCAGTTCTTC. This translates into CASSSEESSYNEQFF.

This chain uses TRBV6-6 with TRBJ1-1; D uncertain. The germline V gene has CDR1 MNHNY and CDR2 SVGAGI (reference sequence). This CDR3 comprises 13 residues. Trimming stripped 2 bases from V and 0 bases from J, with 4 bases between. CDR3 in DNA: TGTGCCAGCAGTTACACAGTGAACACTGAAGCTTTCTTT. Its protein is CASSYTVNTEAFF.

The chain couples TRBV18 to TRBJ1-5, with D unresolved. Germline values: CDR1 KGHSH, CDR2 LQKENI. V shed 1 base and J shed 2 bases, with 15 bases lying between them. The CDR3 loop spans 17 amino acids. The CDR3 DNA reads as TGTGCCAGCTCACCACTCCGCGGCCAAGAGGGCAATCAGCCCCAGCATTTT. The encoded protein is CASSPLRGQEGNQPQHF.